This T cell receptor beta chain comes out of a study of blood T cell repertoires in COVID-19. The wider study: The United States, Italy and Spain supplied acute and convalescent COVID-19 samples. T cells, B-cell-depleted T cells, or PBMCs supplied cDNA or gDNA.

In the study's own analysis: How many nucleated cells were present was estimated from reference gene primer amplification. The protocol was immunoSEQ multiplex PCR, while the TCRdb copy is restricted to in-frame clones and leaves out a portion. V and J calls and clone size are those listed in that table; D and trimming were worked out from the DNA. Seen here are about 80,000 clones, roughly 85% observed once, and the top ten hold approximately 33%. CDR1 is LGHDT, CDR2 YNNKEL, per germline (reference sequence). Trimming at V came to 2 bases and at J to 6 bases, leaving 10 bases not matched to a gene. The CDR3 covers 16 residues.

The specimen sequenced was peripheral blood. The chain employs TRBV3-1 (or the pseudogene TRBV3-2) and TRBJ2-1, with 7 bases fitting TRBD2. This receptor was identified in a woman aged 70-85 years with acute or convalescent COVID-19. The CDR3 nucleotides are TGTGCCAGCAGCCAATTTTTGCCAAGACTAGCCAATGAGCAGTTCTTC. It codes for CASSQFLPRLANEQFF.